This is a list of T cell receptor beta chains from one sample in a study of shared clonotypes between healthy human individuals. The method was immunoSEQ multiplex PCR; TCRdb's version includes in-frame clones alone and lacks a portion of them. In the table there are about 1 million clones, around 74% of which are singletons. The specimen was memory CD4+ T cells sorted from blood. All receptors come from a man aged 18 to 29 in good health. Each CDR3 is given with its conserved first and last residue. D genes are given only for firm matches. Size is omitted from some rows. Given values are once, few, many or a class for expanded clones.

v_call	clone_size	j_call	d_call	cdr3_nt	cdr3_aa
TRBV7-2	once	TRBJ1-6	TRBD1	TGTGCCAGCAGCCTCCAGTTGGGGACAGGGGGGTACTTT	CASSLQLGTGGYF
TRBV7-9	NA	TRBJ2-3	TRBD2	TGTGCCAGCAGCTTCGGGGTAGCGGGGGGCCGCGCAGATACGCAGTATTTT	CASSFGVAGGRADTQYF
TRBV18	NA	TRBJ1-1	NA	TGTGCCAGCTGGGGGGACCTCACTGAAGCTTTCTTT	CASWGDLTEAFF
TRBV7-9	NA	TRBJ1-1	NA	TGTGCCAGCAGCTTAGCACAGACGAACACTGAAGCTTTCTTT	CASSLAQTNTEAFF
TRBV5-5	many	TRBJ2-1	TRBD2	TGTGCCAGCAGCTTGACCCCTAGCGGGCATTACAATGAGCAGTTCTTC	CASSLTPSGHYNEQFF
TRBV20-1	NA	TRBJ2-1	NA	TGCAGTGCTACAGGGAATGAGCAGTTCTTC	CSATGNEQFF
TRBV11-3	NA	TRBJ2-3	TRBD1	TGTGCCAGCAGTTATTCGACAGGGAGAGATACGCAGTATTTT	CASSYSTGRDTQYF
TRBV19	NA	TRBJ1-1	NA	TGTGCCAGTACATTATCGCGACAACGTATGAACACTGAAGCTTTCTTT	CASTLSRQRMNTEAFF
TRBV6-6	many	TRBJ2-5	NA	TGTGCCCACCACGGGGGCCCGGGAGAGACCCAGTACTTC	CAHHGGPGETQYF
TRBV4-2	NA	TRBJ2-2	NA	TGTGCCAGCAGCCAAGAGGGGAACACCGGGGAGCTGTTTTTT	CASSQEGNTGELFF
TRBV9	few	TRBJ2-2	NA	TGTGCCAGCAGCCCACAGCCTACCGGGGAGCTGTTTTTT	CASSPQPTGELFF
TRBV5-8	NA	TRBJ2-5	NA	TGTGCCAGCAGTTTGAGGGTCTTACAAGAGACCCAGTACTTC	CASSLRVLQETQYF
TRBV9	NA	TRBJ2-2	TRBD2	TGTGCCAGCAGCCCCAAGACTAGCGGGGTTAACACCGGGGAGCTGTTTTTT	CASSPKTSGVNTGELFF
TRBV2	NA	TRBJ2-7	NA	TGTGCCAGCTCCGTGAGGGCTAGGGAGCAGTACTTC	CASSVRAREQYF
TRBV21-1	NA	TRBJ1-1	NA	TGTGCCAGGGGGACGGGAGACACTGAAGCTTTCTTT	CARGTGDTEAFF
TRBV5-1	NA	TRBJ1-1	NA	TGCGCCAGCAGCTTTGGTCAGAACACTGAAGCTTTCTTT	CASSFGQNTEAFF
TRBV27	NA	TRBJ1-2	NA	TGTGCCAGCGGCCGGGACGAAGGCTCCTATGGCTACACCTTC	CASGRDEGSYGYTF
TRBV27	NA	TRBJ1-1	NA	TGTGCCAGCCGACTGGGGTGGAACACTGAAGCTTTCTTT	CASRLGWNTEAFF
TRBV28	NA	TRBJ2-1	NA	TGTGCCAGCAGTCCCTCCAGGGGAAACGAGGGCAATGAGCAGTTCTTC	CASSPSRGNEGNEQFF
TRBV6-5	NA	TRBJ1-2	NA	TGTGCCAGCAGTACTCGGGGAGCTAACTATGGCTACACCTTC	CASSTRGANYGYTF
TRBV11-2	many	TRBJ2-7	NA	TGTGCCAGCAGCCCCACACGGGATATTCTTTACGAGCAGTACTTC	CASSPTRDILYEQYF
TRBV5-4	NA	TRBJ2-5	NA	TGTGCCAGCAGCTCGCACTTGGGGGAGACCCAGTACTTC	CASSSHLGETQYF
TRBV6-1	NA	TRBJ1-5	TRBD1	TGTGCCAGCAGTTTGGGACAGAGCAATCAGCCCCAGCATTTT	CASSLGQSNQPQHF